One and the same sample provided the 17 T cell receptor beta chains below, sequenced in a study of T-cell reconstitution after alpha-beta-depleted transplantation in children. Preparing the TCRbeta library involved the use of unique molecular identifiers. TCRdb recomputed calls from the PCR reads with MiXCR, one row per CDR3 protein. Among hundreds of thousands of distinct CDR3 sequences listed, 15% to 20% were seen once. The sample here was PBMCs, mostly from graft donor cells, taken 360 days after TCRalphabeta/CD19-depleted stem cell transplant. These receptors came from a boy in the first two years of life who had a stem cell transplant for Wiskott-Aldrich syndrome, so the T cells may come from the graft donor.

This clonotype was counted at least ten times. The chain has TRBV24-1 and TRBJ2-3; 11 bases map to TRBD1. Per germline, CDR1 KGHDR and CDR2 SFDVKD. The CDR3 loop spans 16 amino acids. Germline trimming cut 4 bases from V and 7 bases from J; bases unmatched to any gene: 9. CDR3 region: CATSDPGTGGSYTQYF. The CDR3 DNA reads TGTGCCACCAGTGACCCCGGGACAGGGGGGAGCTATACGCAGTATTTT.

CDR3 residues: CASSLVRAPDTQYF. The DNA of the CDR3 is TGCGCCAGCAGCTTAGTCAGGGCTCCAGATACGCAGTATTTT. The genes are TRBV5-1 and TRBJ2-3; D might be TRBD1 (5 bases). Trimming pared 2 bases from V and 4 bases from J, leaving 11 bases between. CDR3 length equals 14 residues. The germline gives CDR1 SGHRS, CDR2 YFSETQ.

The sample holds a few counts of this clonotype. This sequence joins TRBV6-1 and TRBJ1-2; TRBD1 matches at 7 bases. The CDR3 extends over 13 amino acids. Germline values: CDR1 MNHNS, CDR2 SASEGT. V dropped 7 bases and J dropped 3; count of bases not matched to a gene: 5. CDR3 amino acids: CASTIDRDYGYTF. DNA of the CDR3: TGTGCCAGCACCATAGACAGGGACTATGGCTACACCTTC.

This clonotype was seen a few times. The chain joins TRBV5-1 to TRBJ2-7; 7 positions match TRBD1. The germline CDR1 and CDR2 sequences are SGHRS and YFSETQ. The J segment lost 3 bases and the V segment lost 4 bases, leaving 7 bases of the junction unmatched. The CDR3 loop spans 14 amino acids. Here the CDR3 reads CASSLPTGSYEQYF. The CDR3 bases are TGCGCCAGCAGCCTCCCGACAGGGAGCTACGAGCAGTACTTC. The full variable domain, its missing parts supplied by reference TRBV5-1 and TRBJ2-7, is KAGVTQTPRYLIKTRGQQVTLSCSPISGHRSVSWYQQTPGQGLQFLFEYFSETQRNKGNFPGRFSGRQFSNSRSEMNVSTLELGDSALYLCASSLPTGSYEQYFGPGTRLTVT.

The chain employs TRBV24-1 and TRBJ2-7; 10 positions agree with TRBD2. V dropped 0 bases and J dropped 3; count of bases not matched to a gene: 4. The length of the CDR3 is 16 residues. Germline values: CDR1 KGHDR, CDR2 SFDVKD. The CDR3 region is CATSDLKREGNYEQYF. CDR3 bases: TGTGCCACCAGTGATTTGAAGCGGGAGGGGAACTACGAGCAGTACTTC.

The table lists this clonotype with a few counts. The chain has TRBV7-9 and TRBJ1-1; D gene unclear. The CDR3 is 13 residues long. CDR1 and CDR2 (germline): SEHNR, FQNEAQ (reference sequence). CDR3 protein: CVARSLGITEAFF. The CDR3 coding sequence is TGTGTTGCGCGTAGCCTCGGAATCACTGAAGCTTTCTTT. Filled out from reference TRBV7-9 and TRBJ1-1, the complete variable domain reads DTGVSQNPRHKITKRGQNVTFRCDPISEHNRLYWYRQTLGQGPEFLTYFQNEAQLEKSRLLSDRFSAERPKGSFSTLEIQRTEQGDSAMYLCVARSLGITEAFFGQGTRLTVV.

In this sample, this clonotype turned up once. CDR3 amino acids: CASSPKGGYNEQFF. The CDR3 DNA is TGTGCCAGCTCACCAAAGGGGGGTTACAATGAGCAGTTCTTC. The chain recombines TRBV18 with TRBJ2-1; D assignment may be TRBD1 or TRBD2 (6 bases each). V lost 2 bases and J 4 bases, leaving 9 bases between the germline ends. The CDR3 covers 14 residues. The germline V gene encodes CDR1 KGHSH and CDR2 LQKENI. The variable domain in full, with the rest retrieved from reference TRBV18 and TRBJ2-1, is NAGVMQNPRHLVRRRGQEARLRCSPMKGHSHVYWYRQLPEEGLKFMVYLQKENIIDESGMPKERFSAEFPKEGPSILRIQQVVRGDSAAYFCASSPKGGYNEQFFGPGTRLTVL.

V gene TRBV6-1 combines with J gene TRBJ2-2; a weak D match, TRBD2 (5 bases). Trimming cost V 3 bases and J 1 base, with 15 bases left between them. Germline values: CDR1 MNHNS, CDR2 SASEGT. The CDR3 contains 17 residues. This chain's CDR3 is CASSDPLAAENTGELFF. As DNA, the CDR3 is TGTGCCAGCAGTGACCCCCTAGCAGCGGAGAACACCGGGGAGCTGTTTTTT.

V is TRBV7-2 and J is TRBJ2-7; 7 bases align to TRBD1. The CDR3 runs to 14 residues. Germline CDR1 is SGHTA and CDR2 is FQGNSA. J was trimmed by 2 bases and V by 6 bases; bases with no gene match: 7. The CDR3 loop reads CASSSRRGTYEQYF. The CDR3 nucleotides are TGTGCCAGCAGTTCCCGCAGGGGGACCTACGAGCAGTACTTC.

The V call is TRBV27, the J call TRBJ2-5, with TRBD2 identical over 14 bases. J gave up 4 bases and V 5 bases, and 6 bases lay outside the gene matches. The germline V gene has CDR1 MNHEY and CDR2 SMNVEV (reference sequence). The CDR3 runs 16 residues. The CDR3 here is CASSVTGTSGRETQYF. CDR3 bases: TGTGCCAGCAGTGTGACCGGGACTAGCGGGAGAGAGACCCAGTACTTC.

CDR3 bases: TGCAGTGCTAGAGATATCTACGAGCAGTACTTC. Translated, it gives CSARDIYEQYF. The chain joins TRBV20-1 to TRBJ2-7, with D unresolved. V shed 0 bases and J shed 3 bases, with 3 bases lying between them. Germline V gene lookup returns CDR1 DFQATT and CDR2 SNEGSKA (reference sequence). This CDR3 comprises 11 residues.

The rearrangement uses TRBV12-3 or TRBV12-4 and TRBJ1-1, with D possibly being TRBD1 (6 bases). V dropped 7 bases and J dropped 2 bases, with 11 bases sitting between them. The CDR3 has 13 amino acids. This CDR3 reads CASTHRVNTEAFF. In nucleotides, the CDR3 is TGTGCCAGCACCCACAGGGTAAACACTGAAGCTTTCTTT.

This clonotype was seen a few times. This chain links TRBV5-1 with TRBJ2-1, with 9 bases aligning to TRBD2. The CDR3 is 15 amino acids. The trim removed 4 bases at V and 4 bases at J, leaving 6 bases unmatched. Germline-derived CDR1 and CDR2 are SGHRS and YFSETQ. The CDR3 region is CASSLTSGIYNEQFF. The DNA for the CDR3 is TGCGCCAGCAGCCTGACTAGCGGAATTTACAATGAGCAGTTCTTC.

The chain uses TRBV24-1 and TRBJ2-3; 10 nucleotides line up with TRBD2. CDR1 and CDR2 (germline): KGHDR, SFDVKD. The trim removed 4 bases at V and 2 bases at J, leaving 5 bases unmatched. This CDR3 spans 16 amino acids. The DNA for the CDR3 is TGTGCCACCAGTGACGCTACTAGCGGGGTCACAGATACGCAGTATTTT. It yields the protein CATSDATSGVTDTQYF.

This chain links TRBV20-1 with TRBJ1-6; TRBD1 matches at 7 bases. The CDR3 covers 16 residues. Germline trimming cut 3 bases from V and 7 bases from J; bases unmatched to any gene: 12. The germline V gene has CDR1 DFQATT and CDR2 SNEGSKA (reference sequence). The CDR3 region is CSASSRATGWNSPLHF. The CDR3, as DNA: TGCAGTGCTAGCTCCCGGGCGACAGGGTGGAATTCACCCCTCCACTTT.

This clonotype appeared a few times. V is TRBV7-9 and J is TRBJ2-1; D is unresolved. The CDR3 consists of 14 residues. V was pared by 1 base and J by 4 bases, with 8 bases between. The germline V gene encodes CDR1 SEHNR and CDR2 FQNEAQ (reference sequence). The CDR3 DNA follows: TGTGCCAGCAGCTTAGTAAAGGGTTACAATGAGCAGTTCTTC. It encodes CASSLVKGYNEQFF.

The V call is TRBV7-9, the J call TRBJ2-1, with D unclear. Trimming took 5 bases from V and 0 from J, leaving 17 bases between them. The CDR3 length is 17 residues. Per the germline V gene, CDR1 is SEHNR and CDR2 is FQNEAQ (reference sequence). The CDR3 DNA follows: TGTGCCAGCAGCCGAGAGAGGCCACAGAGCTCCTACAATGAGCAGTTCTTC. It specifies CASSRERPQSSYNEQFF.